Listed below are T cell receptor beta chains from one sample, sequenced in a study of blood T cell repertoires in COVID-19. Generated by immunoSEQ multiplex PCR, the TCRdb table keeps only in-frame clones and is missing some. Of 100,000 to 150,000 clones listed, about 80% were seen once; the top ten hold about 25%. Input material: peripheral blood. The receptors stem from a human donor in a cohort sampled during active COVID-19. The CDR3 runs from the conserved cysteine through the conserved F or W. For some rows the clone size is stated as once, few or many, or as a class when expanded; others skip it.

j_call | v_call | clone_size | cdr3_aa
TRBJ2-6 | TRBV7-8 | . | CASSSRTGATSGANVLTF
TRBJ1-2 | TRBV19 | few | CASSMQSGSENYGYTF
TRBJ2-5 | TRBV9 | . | CASSPRDSQETQYF
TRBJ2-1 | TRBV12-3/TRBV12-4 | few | CASSSSSVQSVFF
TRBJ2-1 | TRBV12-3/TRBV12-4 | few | CASSLITGNEQFF
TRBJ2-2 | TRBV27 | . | CASRSYRGRGGELFF
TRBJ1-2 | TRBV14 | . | CASSQIGPSSNRGTLYGYTF
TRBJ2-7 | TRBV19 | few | CASSIGQGHSYEQYF
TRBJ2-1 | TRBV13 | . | CASSPRTSRPNEQFF
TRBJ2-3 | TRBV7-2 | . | CASSFRRGQTTDTQYF
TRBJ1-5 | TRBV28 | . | CASTIGRGNQPQHF
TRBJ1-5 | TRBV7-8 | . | CASSLGTGGDGNQPQHF
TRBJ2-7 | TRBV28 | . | CASSTFRGVAEQYF
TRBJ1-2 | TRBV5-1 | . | CASSPQGDYGYTF
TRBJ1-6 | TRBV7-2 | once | CASSFGIPRDSPLHF
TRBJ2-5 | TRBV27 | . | CATKQGDSRETQYF
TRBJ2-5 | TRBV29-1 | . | CSVDVGFTAQYF
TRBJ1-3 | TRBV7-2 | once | CASSFTGQGRRGNTIYF
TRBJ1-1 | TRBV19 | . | CASSPGQGRAFF
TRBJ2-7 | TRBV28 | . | CASSYTYAGTYEQYF
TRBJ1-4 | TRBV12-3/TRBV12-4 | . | CASSQGIGKLFF
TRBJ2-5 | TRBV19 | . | CASSIGVGGLGQTQYF
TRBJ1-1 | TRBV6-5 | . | CATTREVYTEAFF
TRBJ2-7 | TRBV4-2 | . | CASSQALGSGSSDEQYF
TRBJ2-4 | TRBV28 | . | CASSQTSGGAKNIQYF
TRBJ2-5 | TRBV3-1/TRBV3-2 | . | CASSHLLAGGTQETQYF
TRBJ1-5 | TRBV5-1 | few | CASSLDGGNQPQHF
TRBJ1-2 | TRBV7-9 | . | CASSTRQGYGYTF
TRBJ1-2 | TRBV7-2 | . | CASSSTTGNYGYTF
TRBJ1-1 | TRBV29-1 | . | CSAARQGGPNTEAFF
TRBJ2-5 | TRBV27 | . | CASSLSGGTQYF
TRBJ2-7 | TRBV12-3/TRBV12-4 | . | CASSLSPTEQYF
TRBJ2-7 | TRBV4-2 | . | CASSQGDLSSYEQYF
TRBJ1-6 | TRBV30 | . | CAWSVQDSPLHF
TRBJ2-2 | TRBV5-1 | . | CASSPGTGVNTGELFF
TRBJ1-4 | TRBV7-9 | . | CASSPGLRKDEKLFF
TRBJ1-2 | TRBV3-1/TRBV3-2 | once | CASRHTGGDEGYTF
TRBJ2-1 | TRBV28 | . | CASRPLAGLSRGSYNEQFF
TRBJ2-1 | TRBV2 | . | CASLTGGAHEQFF
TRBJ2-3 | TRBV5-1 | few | CASSLALSGVTTDTQYF
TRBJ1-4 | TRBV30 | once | CAWSSVSEKLFF
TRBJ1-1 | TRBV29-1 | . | CSAIGRGGTEAFF
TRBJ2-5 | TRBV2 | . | CASSRNGVQETQYF
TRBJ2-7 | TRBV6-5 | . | CASSYRSSAGAYEQYF
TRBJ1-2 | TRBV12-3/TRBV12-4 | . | CASSLTTSGATF
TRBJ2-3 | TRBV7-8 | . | CASSLVVWGLAGVTDTQYF
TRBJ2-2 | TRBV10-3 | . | CAISESGRDTGELFF
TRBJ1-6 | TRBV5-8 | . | CASTILLGGTSPLHF
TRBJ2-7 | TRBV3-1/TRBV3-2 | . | CASSRDRVGEQYF
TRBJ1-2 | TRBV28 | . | CATGTGGFVTYGYTF
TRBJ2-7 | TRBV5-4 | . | CASSLASGPDEQYF
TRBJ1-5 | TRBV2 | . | CASSEARGGNGQPQHF
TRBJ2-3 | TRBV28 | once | CASRDSGTNTDTQYF
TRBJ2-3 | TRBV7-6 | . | CASSLAGTSGRANTQYF
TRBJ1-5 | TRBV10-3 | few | CAISEAADDSNQPQHF
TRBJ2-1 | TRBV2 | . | CASSDRTGGPYNEQFF
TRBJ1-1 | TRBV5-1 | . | CASSRQGTEAFF